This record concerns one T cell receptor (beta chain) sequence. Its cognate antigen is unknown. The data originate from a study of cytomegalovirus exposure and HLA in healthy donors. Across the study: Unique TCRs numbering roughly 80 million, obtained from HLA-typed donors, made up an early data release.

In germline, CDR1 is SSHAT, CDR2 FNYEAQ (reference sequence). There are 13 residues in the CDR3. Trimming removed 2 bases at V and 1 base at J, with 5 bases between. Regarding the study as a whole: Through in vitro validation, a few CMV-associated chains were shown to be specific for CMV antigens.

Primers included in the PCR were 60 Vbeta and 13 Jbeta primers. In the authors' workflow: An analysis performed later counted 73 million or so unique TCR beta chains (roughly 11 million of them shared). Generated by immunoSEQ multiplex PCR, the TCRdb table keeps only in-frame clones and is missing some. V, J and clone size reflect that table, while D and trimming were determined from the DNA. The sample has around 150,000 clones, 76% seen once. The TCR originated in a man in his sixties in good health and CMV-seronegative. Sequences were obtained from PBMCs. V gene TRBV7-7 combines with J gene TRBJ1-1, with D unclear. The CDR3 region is CASSLNRNTEAFF. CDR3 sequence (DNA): TGTGCCAGCAGCTTAAACAGGAACACTGAAGCTTTCTTT.